Reported below is one T cell receptor beta chain. This sample is part of a study of blood T cell repertoires in COVID-19. Across the study: Acute-phase and convalescent COVID-19 samples originated in the United States, Italy and Spain. Sources were T cells, B-cell-depleted T cells, or PBMCs; the material itself was cDNA or gDNA.

This CDR3 has 15 residues. Germline loops: CDR1 MDHEN, CDR2 SYDVKM. Trimming removed 6 bases at V and 3 bases at J, with 18 bases between. The authors' processing: Estimation of nucleated cell counts relied on the amplification of reference gene primers. Assay: immunoSEQ multiplex PCR; the TCRdb copy retains only in-frame clones and omits some. V and J calls plus clone size are reproduced from that table; the DNA served to infer D and trimming. The sample consists of around 63,000 clones, under 85% of them appearing once. Sequencing used peripheral blood. The chain employs TRBV28 and TRBJ2-7; perhaps TRBD2 as D (6 bases). This TCR derives from a woman between 70 and 85 years old with acute or convalescent COVID-19. CDR3: CASSQTSTSIYEQYF. DNA of the CDR3: TGTGCCAGCAGCCAAACAAGTACTAGCATCTACGAGCAGTACTTC.